This TCR beta chain was identified in a study of T cell clones after liver transplantation. Study summary: Immunosuppression withdrawal was tried within 2 years after liver transplantation in this trial.

As for this clone: The target antigen is unknown.

Study conclusions and caveats: Circulating graft-donor-reactive CD4 TCRbeta sequences fell significantly post-transplant in most of the 8 subjects.

V was shortened by 5 bases and J by 4 bases, with 6 bases between the two germline ends. This CDR3 is built from 11 residues. Germline lookup yields CDR1 PRHDT and CDR2 FYEKMQ (reference sequence). The data were produced by immunoSEQ multiplex PCR, yet TCRdb's version contains in-frame clones alone and is incomplete. This sample has about 15,000 clones; more than 70% occur once, and the top ten carry approximately 28%. This sample comprised CD8+ T cells from blood, obtained around 44 months after liver transplant. This chain links TRBV13 with TRBJ2-7; D might be TRBD2 (6 bases). This receptor was obtained from a human patient who received a liver transplant. The graft donor may have contributed some T cells. The CDR3 reads CASSAGYEQYF. CDR3 bases: TGTGCCAGCAGCGCGGGGTACGAGCAGTACTTC.